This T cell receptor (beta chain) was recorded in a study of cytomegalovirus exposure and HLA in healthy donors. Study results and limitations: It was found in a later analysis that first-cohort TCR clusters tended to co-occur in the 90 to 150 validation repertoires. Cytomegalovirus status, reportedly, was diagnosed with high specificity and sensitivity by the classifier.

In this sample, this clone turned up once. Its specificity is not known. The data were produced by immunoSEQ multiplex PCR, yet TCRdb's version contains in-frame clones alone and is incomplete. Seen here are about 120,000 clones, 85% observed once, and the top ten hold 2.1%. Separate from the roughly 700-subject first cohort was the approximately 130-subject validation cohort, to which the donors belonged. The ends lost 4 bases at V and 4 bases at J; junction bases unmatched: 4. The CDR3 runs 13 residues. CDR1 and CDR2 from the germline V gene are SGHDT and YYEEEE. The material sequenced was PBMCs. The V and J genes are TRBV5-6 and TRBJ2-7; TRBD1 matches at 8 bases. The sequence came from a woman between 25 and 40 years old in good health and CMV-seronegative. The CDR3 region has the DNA TGTGCCAGCAGCGCGGACAGGGAATACGAGCAGTACTTC. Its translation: CASSADREYEQYF. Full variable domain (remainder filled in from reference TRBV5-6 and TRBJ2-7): DAGVTQSPTHLIKTRGQQVTLRCSPKSGHDTVSWYQQALGQGPQFIFQYYEEEERQRGNFPDRFSGHQFPNYSSELNVNALLLGDSALYLCASSADREYEQYFGPGTRLTVT.